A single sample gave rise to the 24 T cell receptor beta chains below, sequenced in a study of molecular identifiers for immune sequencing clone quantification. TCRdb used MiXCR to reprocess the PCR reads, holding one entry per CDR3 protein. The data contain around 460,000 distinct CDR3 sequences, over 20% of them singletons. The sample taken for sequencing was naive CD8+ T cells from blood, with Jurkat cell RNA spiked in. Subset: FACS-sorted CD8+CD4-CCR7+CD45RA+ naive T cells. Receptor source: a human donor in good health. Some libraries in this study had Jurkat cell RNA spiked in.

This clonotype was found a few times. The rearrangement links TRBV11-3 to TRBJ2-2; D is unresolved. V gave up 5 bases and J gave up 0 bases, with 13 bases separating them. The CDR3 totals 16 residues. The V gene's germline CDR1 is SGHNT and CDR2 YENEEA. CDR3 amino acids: CASSLRSSANTGELFF. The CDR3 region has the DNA TGTGCCAGCAGCCTGAGATCCAGCGCGAACACCGGGGAGCTGTTTTTT. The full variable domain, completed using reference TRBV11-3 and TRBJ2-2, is EAGVVQSPRYKIIEKKQPVAFWCNPISGHNTLYWYLQNLGQGPELLIRYENEEAVDDSQLPKDRFSAERLKGVDSTLKIQPAELGDSAVYLCASSLRSSANTGELFFGEGSRLTVL.

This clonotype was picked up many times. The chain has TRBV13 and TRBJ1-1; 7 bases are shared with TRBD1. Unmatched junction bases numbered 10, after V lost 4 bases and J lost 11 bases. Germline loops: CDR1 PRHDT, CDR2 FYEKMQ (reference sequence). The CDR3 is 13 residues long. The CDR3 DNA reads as TGTGCCAGCAGCTCGGGACAGACCCATCGGGCTTTCTTT. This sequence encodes CASSSGQTHRAFF. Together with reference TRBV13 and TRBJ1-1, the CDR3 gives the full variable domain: AAGVIQSPRHLIKEKRETATLKCYPIPRHDTVYWYQQGPGQDPQFLISFYEKMQSDKGSIPDRFSAQQFSDYHSELNMSSLELGDSALYFCASSSGQTHRAFFGQGTRLTVV.

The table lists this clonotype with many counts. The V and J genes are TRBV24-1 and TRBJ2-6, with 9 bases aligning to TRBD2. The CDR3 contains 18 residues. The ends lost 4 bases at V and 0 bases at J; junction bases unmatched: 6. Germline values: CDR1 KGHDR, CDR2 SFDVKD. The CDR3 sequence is CATSDPTSGTSGANVLTF. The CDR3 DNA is TGTGCCACCAGTGACCCGACTAGCGGAACCTCTGGGGCCAACGTCCTGACTTTC.

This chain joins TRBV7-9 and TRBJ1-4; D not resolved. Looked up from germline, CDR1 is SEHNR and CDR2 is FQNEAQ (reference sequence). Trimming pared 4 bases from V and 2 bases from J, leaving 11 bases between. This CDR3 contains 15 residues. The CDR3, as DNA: TGTGCCAGCAGCTCTCCCCGGCGGACTAATGAAAAACTGTTTTTT. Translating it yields CASSSPRRTNEKLFF.

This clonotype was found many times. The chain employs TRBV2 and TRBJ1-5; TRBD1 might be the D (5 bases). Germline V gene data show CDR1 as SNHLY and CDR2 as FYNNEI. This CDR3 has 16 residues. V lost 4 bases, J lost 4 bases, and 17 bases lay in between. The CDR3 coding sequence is TGTGCCAGCAGTGTAGAGGGGAGAAGGTCAAATCAGCCCCAGCATTTT. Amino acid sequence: CASSVEGRRSNQPQHF.

The CDR3 is CASSINEYGYTF. Written as DNA, the CDR3 is TGTGCCAGTAGTATAAACGAATATGGCTACACCTTC. The rearrangement links TRBV19 to TRBJ1-2; D gene ambiguous. This CDR3 spans 12 amino acids. The V gene lost 2 bases and the J gene lost 5 bases, with 6 bases spanning the gap. Germline V gene sequence: CDR1 LNHDA, CDR2 SQIVND (reference sequence).

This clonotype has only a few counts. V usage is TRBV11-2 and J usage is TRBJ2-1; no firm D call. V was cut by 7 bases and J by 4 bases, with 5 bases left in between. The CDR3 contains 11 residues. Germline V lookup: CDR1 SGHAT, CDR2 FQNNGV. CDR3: CASKSYNEQFF. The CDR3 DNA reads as TGTGCCAGCAAAAGTTACAATGAGCAGTTCTTC.

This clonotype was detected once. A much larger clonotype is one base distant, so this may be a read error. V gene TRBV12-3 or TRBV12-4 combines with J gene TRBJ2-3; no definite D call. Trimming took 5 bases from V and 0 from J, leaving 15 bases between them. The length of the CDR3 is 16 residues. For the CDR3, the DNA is TGTGCCAGCAGTCTCAAGGGCAAGCCTAGCACAGATACGCAGTATTTT. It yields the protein CASSLKGKPSTDTQYF.

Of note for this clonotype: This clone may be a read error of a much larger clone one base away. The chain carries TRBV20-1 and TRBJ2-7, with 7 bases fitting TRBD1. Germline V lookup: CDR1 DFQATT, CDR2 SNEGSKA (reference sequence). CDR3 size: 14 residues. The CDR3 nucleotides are TGCAGTGCTAGAGACCTGACAGGGACCTACGAGCAGGACTTC. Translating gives CSARDLTGTYEQDF.

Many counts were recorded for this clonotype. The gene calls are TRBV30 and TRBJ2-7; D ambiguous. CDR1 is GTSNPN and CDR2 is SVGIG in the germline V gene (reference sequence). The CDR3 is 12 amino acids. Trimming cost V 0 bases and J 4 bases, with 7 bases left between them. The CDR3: CAWSVGMYEQYF. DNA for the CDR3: TGTGCCTGGAGTGTAGGGATGTACGAGCAGTACTTC.

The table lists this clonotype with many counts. Written as DNA, the CDR3 is TGCGCCAGCAGCTTGTATCCAGCCTTCACCGGGGAGCTGTTTTTT. Translated: CASSLYPAFTGELFF. The chain couples TRBV5-1 to TRBJ2-2, with unresolved D. The CDR3 spans 15 residues. The V and J ends lost 1 base and 4 bases respectively, with 11 bases between them. CDR1 and CDR2 (germline): SGHRS, YFSETQ.

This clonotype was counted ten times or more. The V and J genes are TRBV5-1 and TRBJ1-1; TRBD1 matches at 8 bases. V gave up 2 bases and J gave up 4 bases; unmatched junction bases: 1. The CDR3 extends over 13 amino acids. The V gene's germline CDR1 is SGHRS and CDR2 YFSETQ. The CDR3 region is CASSFDRGTEAFF. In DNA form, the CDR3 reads TGCGCCAGCAGCTTCGACAGGGGCACTGAAGCTTTCTTT. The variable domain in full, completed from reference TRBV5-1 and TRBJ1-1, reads KAGVTQTPRYLIKTRGQQVTLSCSPISGHRSVSWYQQTPGQGLQFLFEYFSETQRNKGNFPGRFSGRQFSNSRSEMNVSTLELGDSALYLCASSFDRGTEAFFGQGTRLTVV.

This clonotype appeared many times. In DNA, the CDR3 is TGTGCCAGCAGTTTACAAGGGATCTACGAGCAGTACTTC. Encoded protein: CASSLQGIYEQYF. The chain is built from TRBV28 and TRBJ2-7; D is ambiguous. Looked up from germline, CDR1 is MDHEN and CDR2 is SYDVKM. The ends were cut back, 2 bases at V and 3 bases at J, with 8 bases in the middle. This CDR3 has 13 residues.

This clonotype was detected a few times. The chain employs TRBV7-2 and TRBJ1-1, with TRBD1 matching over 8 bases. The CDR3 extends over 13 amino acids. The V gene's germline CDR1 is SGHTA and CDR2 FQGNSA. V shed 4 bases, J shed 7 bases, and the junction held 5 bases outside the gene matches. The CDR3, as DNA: TGTGCCAGCAGCTACGGGACAGGCCTTGAAGCTTTCTTT. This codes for CASSYGTGLEAFF.

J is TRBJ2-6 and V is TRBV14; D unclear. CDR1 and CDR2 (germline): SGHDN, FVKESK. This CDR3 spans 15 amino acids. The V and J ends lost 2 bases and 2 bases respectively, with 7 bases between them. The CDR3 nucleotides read TGTGCCAGCAGCCAATACAGAGCTGGGGCCAACGTCCTGACTTTC. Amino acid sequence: CASSQYRAGANVLTF.

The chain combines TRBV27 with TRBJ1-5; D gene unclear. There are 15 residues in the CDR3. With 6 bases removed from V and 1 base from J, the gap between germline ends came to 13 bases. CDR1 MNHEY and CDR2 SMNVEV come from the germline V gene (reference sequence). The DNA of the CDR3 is TGTGCCAGCAGATCTGACCCCGCCAGCAATCAGCCCCAGCATTTT. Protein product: CASRSDPASNQPQHF.

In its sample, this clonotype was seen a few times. The CDR3 bases are TGTGCCAGCAGCTTAGTATTAGTGGGGCCAGAGACCCAGTACTTC. Translation gives CASSLVLVGPETQYF. This chain uses TRBV7-9 with TRBJ2-5, with D possibly being TRBD1 (5 bases). V lost 1 base and J 4 bases, leaving 13 bases between the germline ends. The CDR3 totals 15 residues. The germline V gene encodes CDR1 SEHNR and CDR2 FQNEAQ (reference sequence).

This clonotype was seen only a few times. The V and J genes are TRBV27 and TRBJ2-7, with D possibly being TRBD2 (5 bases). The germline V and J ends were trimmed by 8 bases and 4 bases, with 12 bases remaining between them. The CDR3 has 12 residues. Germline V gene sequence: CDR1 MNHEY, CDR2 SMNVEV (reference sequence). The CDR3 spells CASGLASYEQYF. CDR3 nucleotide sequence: TGTGCCAGCGGGTTAGCGTCTTACGAGCAGTACTTC.

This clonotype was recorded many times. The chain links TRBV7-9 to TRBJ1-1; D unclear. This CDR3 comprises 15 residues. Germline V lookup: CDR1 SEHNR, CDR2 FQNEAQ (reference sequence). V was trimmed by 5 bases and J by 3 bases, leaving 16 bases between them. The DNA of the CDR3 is TGTGCCAGCAGCCGTACAACCACAGTAGACACTGAAGCTTTCTTT. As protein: CASSRTTTVDTEAFF.

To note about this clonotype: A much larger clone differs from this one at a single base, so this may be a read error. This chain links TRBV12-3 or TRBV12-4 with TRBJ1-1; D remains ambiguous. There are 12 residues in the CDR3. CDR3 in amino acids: CTSSNMNTEAFF. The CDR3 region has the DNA TGTACCAGCAGCAACATGAACACTGAAGCTTTCTTT.

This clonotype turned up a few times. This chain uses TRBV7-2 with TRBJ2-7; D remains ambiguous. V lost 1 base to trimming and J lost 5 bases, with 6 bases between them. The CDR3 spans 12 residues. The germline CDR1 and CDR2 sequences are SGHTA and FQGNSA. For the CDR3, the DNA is TGTGCCAGCAGCTTAGAAATAAACGAGCAGTACTTC. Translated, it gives CASSLEINEQYF.

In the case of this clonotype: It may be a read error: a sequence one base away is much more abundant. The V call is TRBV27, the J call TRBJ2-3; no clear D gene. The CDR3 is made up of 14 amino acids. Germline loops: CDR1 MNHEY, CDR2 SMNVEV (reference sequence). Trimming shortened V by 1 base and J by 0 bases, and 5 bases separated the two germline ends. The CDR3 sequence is CASSLWKSTDTQYF. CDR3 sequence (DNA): TGTGCCAGCAGTTTATGGAAGAGCACAGATACGCAGTATTTT.

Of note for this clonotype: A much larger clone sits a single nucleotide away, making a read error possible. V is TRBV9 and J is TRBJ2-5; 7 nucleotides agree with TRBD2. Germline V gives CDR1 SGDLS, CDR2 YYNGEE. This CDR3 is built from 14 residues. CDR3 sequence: CASGVTSSQETQYF. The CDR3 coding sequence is TGTGCCAGCGGCGTGACTAGCAGCCAAGAGACCCAGTACTTC.

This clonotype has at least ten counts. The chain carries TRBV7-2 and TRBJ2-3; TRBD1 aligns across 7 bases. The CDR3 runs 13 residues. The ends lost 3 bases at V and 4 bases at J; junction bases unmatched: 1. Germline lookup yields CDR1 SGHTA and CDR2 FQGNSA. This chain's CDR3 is CASSLGTADTQYF. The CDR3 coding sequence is TGTGCCAGCAGCTTGGGGACAGCAGATACGCAGTATTTT.